A selection of T cell receptor beta chains follows, all from one sample in a study of cytotoxic CD8 clonotypes in ibrutinib-treated CLL. Sequenced by immunoSEQ multiplex PCR; TCRdb stores in-frame clones only, minus some. This sample yields 80,000 to 95,000 clones, of which about four fifths are seen a single time; roughly 4.8% belongs to the top ten. This material consisted of PBMCs, taken after 12 months of ibrutinib treatment. Receptors were obtained from a human donor with chronic lymphocytic leukemia. The CDR3 runs from the conserved cysteine through the conserved F or W. Each record gives: J gene, V gene, clone size, D gene, CDR3 DNA, CDR3 protein. D genes are given only for firm matches. Clone size, where shown, is once, few, many, or a class for clones that have expanded.

J gene: TRBJ2-3; V gene: TRBV9; clone size: .; D gene: TRBD2; CDR3 DNA: TGTGCCAGCAGCGTAGGGACTAGCGGGCCGGATACGCAGTATTTT; CDR3 protein: CASSVGTSGPDTQYF
J gene: TRBJ1-2; V gene: TRBV6-5; clone size: many; D gene: TRBD1; CDR3 DNA: TGTGCCAGCAGTTACTCGACAGGGACGGGCTACACCTTC; CDR3 protein: CASSYSTGTGYTF
J gene: TRBJ1-5; V gene: TRBV2; clone size: once; D gene: .; CDR3 DNA: TGTGCCAGCAGTGGGGTCAGCCCCAATCAGCCCCAGCATTTT; CDR3 protein: CASSGVSPNQPQHF
J gene: TRBJ2-1; V gene: TRBV10-3; clone size: .; D gene: .; CDR3 DNA: TGTGCCATCGGGGGGGCCGGATTTAATGAGCAGTTCTTC; CDR3 protein: CAIGGAGFNEQFF
J gene: TRBJ2-7; V gene: TRBV18; clone size: .; D gene: .; CDR3 DNA: TGTGCCAGCTCACCGTTGGGACGGGGCTCGAACGAGCAGTACTTC; CDR3 protein: CASSPLGRGSNEQYF
J gene: TRBJ2-3; V gene: TRBV7-9; clone size: .; D gene: .; CDR3 DNA: TGTGCCAGCAGCCCAAGCACATATACGCAGTATTTT; CDR3 protein: CASSPSTYTQYF
J gene: TRBJ2-1; V gene: TRBV5-1; clone size: .; D gene: .; CDR3 DNA: TGCGCCAGCAGCAACCGGGGTTACAATGAGCAGTTCTTC; CDR3 protein: CASSNRGYNEQFF
J gene: TRBJ2-1; V gene: TRBV6-1; clone size: .; D gene: TRBD2; CDR3 DNA: TGTGCCAGCAGTGATGCTAGCGGGGGAACGTGGGGAGCGCAGTTCTTC; CDR3 protein: CASSDASGGTWGAQFF
J gene: TRBJ1-1; V gene: TRBV6-1; clone size: .; D gene: .; CDR3 DNA: TGTGCCAGCAGTGAAGAAAGGAACACTGAAGCTTTCTTT; CDR3 protein: CASSEERNTEAFF
J gene: TRBJ2-2; V gene: TRBV5-1; clone size: once; D gene: .; CDR3 DNA: TGCGCCAGCAGCTTAACCGGGGACACCGGGGAGCTGTTTTTT; CDR3 protein: CASSLTGDTGELFF
J gene: TRBJ2-7; V gene: TRBV11-2; clone size: .; D gene: .; CDR3 DNA: TGTGCCAGCAGCCTCCACCACGAGCAGTACTTC; CDR3 protein: CASSLHHEQYF
J gene: TRBJ2-1; V gene: TRBV9; clone size: .; D gene: TRBD2; CDR3 DNA: TGTGCCAGCAGCGTAGACATGAGGACTAGCGGGAGTTATGAGCAGTTCTTC; CDR3 protein: CASSVDMRTSGSYEQFF
J gene: TRBJ2-1; V gene: TRBV30; clone size: .; D gene: TRBD1; CDR3 DNA: TGTGCCTGGCTCCACCGGGACAGGGTCTACAATGAGCAGTTCTTC; CDR3 protein: CAWLHRDRVYNEQFF
J gene: TRBJ1-2; V gene: TRBV18; clone size: .; D gene: TRBD1; CDR3 DNA: TGTGCCAGCTCAAAGCCAACAGGGGCTAACTATGGCTACACCTTC; CDR3 protein: CASSKPTGANYGYTF
J gene: TRBJ1-2; V gene: TRBV9; clone size: few; D gene: .; CDR3 DNA: TGTGCCAGCAGCCCCTCCGGACTTGGCTATGGCTACACCTTC; CDR3 protein: CASSPSGLGYGYTF
J gene: TRBJ2-7; V gene: TRBV30; clone size: few; D gene: .; CDR3 DNA: TGTGCCTGGAGTGGCAACGGCTACGAGCAGTACTTC; CDR3 protein: CAWSGNGYEQYF
J gene: TRBJ1-2; V gene: TRBV18; clone size: .; D gene: .; CDR3 DNA: TGTGCCAGCTCACGGGGGGCCTATGGCTACGGCACCTTC; CDR3 protein: CASSRGAYGYGTF
J gene: TRBJ2-1; V gene: TRBV18; clone size: few; D gene: TRBD2; CDR3 DNA: TGTGCCAGCACAGCGGGACTAAACAATGAGCAGTTCTTC; CDR3 protein: CASTAGLNNEQFF
J gene: TRBJ1-2; V gene: TRBV7-9; clone size: .; D gene: TRBD1; CDR3 DNA: TGTGCCAGCAGCTTATCGGGCAGGGGGACTGGCTACACCTTC; CDR3 protein: CASSLSGRGTGYTF
J gene: TRBJ1-1; V gene: TRBV29-1; clone size: .; D gene: .; CDR3 DNA: TGCAGCGTTGAAGGCACTACTGAAGCTTTCTTT; CDR3 protein: CSVEGTTEAFF
J gene: TRBJ2-1; V gene: TRBV19; clone size: .; D gene: TRBD2; CDR3 DNA: TGTGCCAGTACCACGGGACTAGCGTCCTACAATGAGCAGTTCTTC; CDR3 protein: CASTTGLASYNEQFF
J gene: TRBJ2-3; V gene: TRBV18; clone size: once; D gene: TRBD1; CDR3 DNA: TGTGCCAGCTCACCCGGGACAGGGGTGGAGGCGCAGTATTTT; CDR3 protein: CASSPGTGVEAQYF
J gene: TRBJ2-3; V gene: TRBV18; clone size: once; D gene: .; CDR3 DNA: TGTGCCAGCTCACCACCGGGCGGGGCAGATACGCAGTATTTT; CDR3 protein: CASSPPGGADTQYF
J gene: TRBJ2-7; V gene: TRBV5-1; clone size: .; D gene: .; CDR3 DNA: TGCGCCAGCAGCTCACCACCTGGCTACGAGCAGTACTTC; CDR3 protein: CASSSPPGYEQYF